The 25 T cell receptor beta chains presented below share a single source sample, sequenced in a study of control samples from healthy donors and cancer patients. The assay was immunoSEQ multiplex PCR, and TCRdb's table has in-frame clones only and misses some. The repertoire consists of 150,000 to 200,000 clones, with around 95% occurring once and the leading ten covering approximately 8%. Material for sequencing was blood. These TCRs come from a woman aged 40 to 55 in good health.

The chain combines TRBV6-5 with TRBJ1-2; 7 bases are shared with TRBD1. CDR1 is MNHEY, CDR2 SVGAGI, per germline. Trimming cost V 0 bases and J 7 bases; bases outside gene matches: 5. The CDR3 consists of 14 residues. The DNA of the CDR3 is TGTGCCAGCAGTTACTCCTACAGGGGAAGTGGCTACACCTTC. Protein sequence: CASSYSYRGSGYTF.

The chain links TRBV13 to TRBJ2-6; D remains ambiguous. The CDR3 has 15 amino acids. In germline, CDR1 is PRHDT, CDR2 FYEKMQ (reference sequence). The ends were cut back, 6 bases at V and 0 bases at J, with 9 bases in the middle. CDR3 loop: CASSYKGSGANVLTF. The DNA of the CDR3 is TGTGCCAGCAGTTACAAGGGCTCTGGGGCCAACGTCCTGACTTTC.

The V gene is TRBV15, the J gene TRBJ2-1, with 8 bases lining up with TRBD1. Germline V CDR1 and CDR2: LNHNV, YYDKDF (reference sequence). Losses at the gene ends were 11 bases for V and 9 bases for J; bases not matched to a gene: 12. The CDR3 spans 13 residues. CDR3 residues: CACTTGAGGEQFF. CDR3 DNA sequence: TGTGCCTGTACGACAGGGGCAGGGGGTGAGCAGTTCTTC.

V and J are TRBV4-2 and TRBJ2-1, with TRBD2 matching over 13 bases. V shed 4 bases and J 6 bases; nucleotides not matched to a gene: 3. This CDR3 has 15 residues. Per the germline V gene, CDR1 is LGHNA and CDR2 is YNFKEQ. The CDR3 DNA reads as TGTGCCAGCAGCCTTACTAGCGGGGGGGCCAATGAGCAGTTCTTC. Translated, it gives CASSLTSGGANEQFF.

The chain carries TRBV9 and TRBJ2-2; D not certain. Trimming removed 4 bases from V and 2 bases from J, with 15 bases in between. The CDR3 is 16 residues long. Germline lookup yields CDR1 SGDLS and CDR2 YYNGEE. CDR3 DNA: TGTGCCAGCAGCCCCGTGGCGGCCTTCAACACCGGGGAGCTGTTTTTT. Amino acids: CASSPVAAFNTGELFF.

The rearrangement joins TRBV11-2 to TRBJ2-1; 8 bases line up with TRBD2. V shed 5 bases and J 4 bases; nucleotides not matched to a gene: 4. The CDR3 length is 14 residues. Looked up from germline, CDR1 is SGHAT and CDR2 is FQNNGV. The CDR3 bases are TGTGCCAGCAGCACCCGGGAGGGTTACAATGAGCAGTTCTTC. This gives the protein CASSTREGYNEQFF. Based on the CDR3 plus reference TRBV11-2 and TRBJ2-1, the full variable domain is EAGVAQSPRYKIIEKRQSVAFWCNPISGHATLYWYQQILGQGPKLLIQFQNNGVVDDSQLPKDRFSAERLKGVDSTLKIQPAKLEDSAVYLCASSTREGYNEQFFGPGTRLTVL.

Only one count was recorded for this clone. J is TRBJ1-5 and V is TRBV4-1; D is possibly TRBD1 (6 bases). The CDR3 is 14 amino acids. The V and J ends lost 2 bases and 3 bases respectively, with 8 bases between them. Germline V gene sequence: CDR1 MGHRA, CDR2 YSYEKL. The CDR3 nucleotides are TGCGCCAGCAGCCAACTGGGGGCCAATCAGCCCCAGCATTTT. This encodes CASSQLGANQPQHF.

The J gene is TRBJ1-5, the V gene TRBV19, with D uncertain. The CDR3 extends over 13 amino acids. V dropped 10 bases and J dropped 3 bases, with 13 bases sitting between them. CDR1 and CDR2 from the germline V gene are LNHDA and SQIVND (reference sequence). In DNA form, the CDR3 reads TGTGCCACCCAAGGGCAGCCCAATCAGCCCCAGCATTTT. Encoded protein: CATQGQPNQPQHF.

V and J are TRBV29-1 and TRBJ1-2; 9 bases map to TRBD1. Germline values: CDR1 SQVTM, CDR2 ANQGSEA. With 6 bases clipped from V and 0 bases from J, the junction kept 8 bases outside the gene matches. CDR3 length: 15 amino acids. CDR3 in amino acids: CSVGQGSTPNYGYTF. The CDR3 nucleotides are TGCAGCGTGGGACAGGGATCAACACCTAACTATGGCTACACCTTC. The complete variable domain, with remaining parts taken from reference TRBV29-1 and TRBJ1-2, reads SAVISQKPSRDICQRGTSLTIQCQVDSQVTMMFWYRQQPGQSLTLIATANQGSEATYESGFVIDKFPISRPNLTFSTLTVSNMSPEDSSIYLCSVGQGSTPNYGYTFGSGTRLTVV.

J is TRBJ2-6 and V is TRBV10-3; 10 positions agree with TRBD1. The germline V gene encodes CDR1 ENHRY and CDR2 SYGVKD. The CDR3 covers 18 residues. V trimming: 6 bases; J trimming: 1 base; junction bases outside the gene matches: 9. CDR3 nucleotide sequence: TGTGCCATCAGCGAAGGCCGGGACAGGGGATCTGGGGCCAACGTCCTGACTTTC. This gives the protein CAISEGRDRGSGANVLTF.

The chain combines TRBV27 with TRBJ2-7, with 15 bases lining up with TRBD2. Germline lookup yields CDR1 MNHEY and CDR2 SMNVEV (reference sequence). The CDR3 is 19 amino acids. V lost 4 bases and J lost 0; bases outside the gene matches: 10. The CDR3 DNA sequence: TGTGCCAGCAGTTACCCGGGACTAGCGGGGGGTAACAGCTCCTACGAGCAGTACTTC. Its protein product is CASSYPGLAGGNSSYEQYF.

This clone was seen only once. The V and J genes are TRBV4-3 and TRBJ2-7; 9 bases map to TRBD2. Germline lookup yields CDR1 LGHNA and CDR2 YSLEER. V was pared by 1 base and J by 5 bases, with 6 bases of the junction left unmatched. The CDR3 loop spans 15 amino acids. The CDR3 DNA reads TGCGCCAGCAGCCAAGGGACTAGCGTAGGAAACGAGCAGTACTTC. Residues: CASSQGTSVGNEQYF.

The chain links TRBV4-3 to TRBJ2-7; D call uncertain. The CDR3 length is 14 residues. Trimming removed 4 bases at V and 0 bases at J, with 10 bases between. The germline V gene encodes CDR1 LGHNA and CDR2 YSLEER. The CDR3 here is CASSLSRFSYEQYF. The CDR3 bases are TGCGCCAGCAGCCTAAGCCGGTTCTCCTACGAGCAGTACTTC.

J is TRBJ1-6 and V is TRBV5-1; D gene ambiguous. The germline CDR1 and CDR2 sequences are SGHRS and YFSETQ. CDR3 length: 13 amino acids. V gave up 0 bases and J gave up 8 bases, with 6 bases separating them. The CDR3 nucleotides read TGCGCCAGCAGCTTGGAATCGGATTCACCCCTCCACTTT. Residues: CASSLESDSPLHF.

This clone was seen just once. The chain carries TRBV13 and TRBJ1-2; possibly TRBD1 for D (5 bases). This CDR3 is 16 amino acids long. Trimming removed 5 bases at V and 2 bases at J, with 18 bases between. Germline V lookup: CDR1 PRHDT, CDR2 FYEKMQ (reference sequence). CDR3 bases: TGTGCCAGCAGCCCCGGGGGGAGCAGGGTCAACTATGGCTACACCTTC. Its translation: CASSPGGSRVNYGYTF.

The chain carries TRBV5-1 and TRBJ2-7; either TRBD1 or TRBD2 may supply D (5 bases each). Germline V CDR1 and CDR2: SGHRS, YFSETQ. Trimming shortened V by 0 bases and J by 2 bases, and 15 bases separated the two germline ends. The CDR3 consists of 16 residues. The CDR3 here is CASSLVLMGVPYEQYF. As DNA, the CDR3 is TGCGCCAGCAGCTTGGTTCTAATGGGGGTCCCCTACGAGCAGTACTTC.

A note on this clone: Its ends do not fully match the called genes, so a read error is possible. The chain joins TRBV20-1 to TRBJ1-2; 8 positions agree with TRBD1. The CDR3 sequence is 11 residues long. Germline loops: CDR1 DFQATT, CDR2 SNEGSKA (reference sequence). The CDR3 bases are TGCAGTGCCATCGGACAGGGAGACCCCCGCTTC. Its protein is CSAIGQGDPRF.

The chain links TRBV19 to TRBJ1-5, with D uncertain. Trimming took off 5 bases at V and 2 bases at J, with 13 bases between the two ends. The CDR3 sequence is 15 residues long. CDR1 is LNHDA, CDR2 SQIVND, per germline (reference sequence). The CDR3, as DNA: TGTGCCAGTAGTCGACGGAACCTCGGCAATCAGCCCCAGCATTTT. This encodes CASSRRNLGNQPQHF.

V is TRBV5-4 and J is TRBJ1-2; D uncertain. V was cut by 3 bases and J by 2 bases, with 14 bases left in between. The CDR3 is 15 amino acids. The germline V gene has CDR1 SGHNT and CDR2 YYREEE (reference sequence). CDR3 protein: CASSSTTKENYGYTF. CDR3 DNA sequence: TGTGCCAGCAGCTCTACCACCAAAGAAAACTATGGCTACACCTTC.

This clone appeared a few times. This rearrangement joins TRBV3-1 (or the pseudogene TRBV3-2) to TRBJ1-5, with D maybe TRBD1 (5 bases). V lost 4 bases to trimming and J lost 5 bases, with 9 bases between them. CDR1 and CDR2 (germline): LGHDT, YNNKEL (reference sequence). The CDR3 length is 13 residues. This CDR3 is CASSPGWDQPQHF. The CDR3 coding sequence is TGTGCCAGCAGCCCAGGGTGGGATCAGCCCCAGCATTTT.

This chain links TRBV3-1 (or the pseudogene TRBV3-2) with TRBJ2-5, with 12 bases aligning to TRBD1. Looked up from germline, CDR1 is LGHDT and CDR2 is YNNKEL (reference sequence). This CDR3 comprises 17 residues. V trimming: 4 bases; J trimming: 2 bases; junction bases outside the gene matches: 8. Here the CDR3 reads CASSLGTGGWTQETQYF. The CDR3 DNA follows: TGTGCCAGCAGCCTTGGGACAGGGGGCTGGACTCAAGAGACCCAGTACTTC.

V is TRBV19 and J is TRBJ2-1; D call uncertain. This CDR3 spans 13 amino acids. V lost 7 bases and J 4 bases, leaving 11 bases between the germline ends. Germline V gene sequence: CDR1 LNHDA, CDR2 SQIVND (reference sequence). CDR3 in amino acids: CASTPTSYNEQFF. The CDR3 DNA is TGTGCCAGTACCCCGACTTCTTACAATGAGCAGTTCTTC.

This clone was seen a single time. CDR3 protein: CASSQDRTGRKGHEQYF. The CDR3 coding sequence is TGTGCCAGCAGCCAAGACCGAACAGGGAGGAAGGGACACGAGCAGTACTTC. V gene TRBV3-1 (or the pseudogene TRBV3-2) combines with J gene TRBJ2-7; TRBD1 or TRBD2 may be the D gene (6 bases each). With 0 bases removed from V and 5 bases from J, the gap between germline ends came to 20 bases. The CDR3 covers 17 residues. Germline V gene data show CDR1 as LGHDT and CDR2 as YNNKEL (reference sequence).

The gene calls are TRBV19 and TRBJ1-1; 10 positions agree with TRBD1. Germline-derived CDR1 and CDR2 are LNHDA and SQIVND (reference sequence). This CDR3 comprises 16 residues. The V gene end was trimmed by 4 bases and the J gene end by 4 bases; junction bases not matched to a gene: 9. The CDR3 is CASSTARDRGFTEAFF. CDR3 sequence (DNA): TGTGCCAGTAGTACTGCCCGGGACAGGGGATTCACTGAAGCTTTCTTT.

The V and J genes are TRBV7-9 and TRBJ2-3, with D perhaps matching TRBD2 (5 bases). Trimming cost V 5 bases and J 1 base, with 13 bases left between them. Germline-derived CDR1 and CDR2 are SEHNR and FQNEAQ (reference sequence). The CDR3 runs to 15 residues. In DNA form, the CDR3 reads TGTGCCAGCAGCCACGAGCGGACTGGCACAGATACGCAGTATTTT. Translating it yields CASSHERTGTDTQYF. The full variable domain, in which reference TRBV7-9 and TRBJ2-3 provide the parts outside the CDR3, is DTGVSQNPRHKITKRGQNVTFRCDPISEHNRLYWYRQTLGQGPEFLTYFQNEAQLEKSRLLSDRFSAERPKGSFSTLEIQRTEQGDSAMYLCASSHERTGTDTQYFGPGTRLTVL.